The present T cell receptor (beta chain) was sequenced within a study of shared clonotypes between healthy human individuals. Study-level background: Each donor contributed plates that comprised three CD4 naive, three CD4 memory, two CD8 naive and one CD8 memory.

Positively selected for CCR7, the CD45RO-negative cells used as naive CD8 cells excluded terminally differentiated effector memory CD45RA+ cells. V lost 6 bases and J lost 6; bases outside the gene matches: 6. The length of the CDR3 is 15 residues. The germline V gene encodes CDR1 SNHLY and CDR2 FYNNEI. Assay execution proceeded at the deep level. Methods used by the authors: There were no quality scores in the junction-only immunoSEQ sequences, so filtering differed. Profiling relied on immunoSEQ multiplex PCR, and the TCRdb table lists in-frame clones only, not all of them. The V and J calls and clone size are taken from that table; D and trimming were inferred from the DNA. The table lists some 2.1 million clones, about 94% of them singletons.

This TCR was sampled from a man aged 18 to 30 in good health. This chain connects TRBV2 to TRBJ2-2; 11 nucleotides match TRBD2. Material for sequencing was naive CD8+ T cells sorted from blood. CDR3 loop: CASRVAGGPSGELFF. In DNA form, the CDR3 reads TGTGCCAGCAGGGTAGCGGGAGGGCCTTCCGGGGAGCTGTTTTTT.